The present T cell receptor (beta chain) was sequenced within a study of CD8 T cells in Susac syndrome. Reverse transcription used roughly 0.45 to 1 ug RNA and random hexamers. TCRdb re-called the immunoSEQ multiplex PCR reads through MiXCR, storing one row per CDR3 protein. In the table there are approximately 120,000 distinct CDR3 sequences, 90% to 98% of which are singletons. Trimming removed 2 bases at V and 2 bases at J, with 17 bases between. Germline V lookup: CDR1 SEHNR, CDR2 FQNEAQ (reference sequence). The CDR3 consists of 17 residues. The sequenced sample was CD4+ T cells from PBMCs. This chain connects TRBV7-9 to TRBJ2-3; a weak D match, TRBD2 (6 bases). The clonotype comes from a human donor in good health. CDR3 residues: CASSLKPLGLPTDTQYF. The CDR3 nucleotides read TGTGCCAGCAGCTTAAAACCCTTGGGACTCCCCACAGATACGCAGTATTTT.